The 18 T cell receptor beta chains presented below share a single source sample, sequenced in a study of monozygotic twins with inflammatory bowel disease. TCRdb reprocessed the 5' RACE reads; each CDR3 protein has one entry and no DNA is given. The data show approximately 210,000 distinct CDR3 sequences, and the top ten clones hold roughly 8%. The sequenced material came from blood. Source of these receptors: a human donor with ulcerative colitis or Crohn's disease, or a healthy co-twin of an affected twin (not recorded which).

The chain links TRBV12-5 to TRBJ2-7. CDR1 is LGHNT, CDR2 FRNRAP, per germline. This CDR3 spans 11 amino acids. The CDR3 spells CASGLVGKQYF.

The genes are TRBV7-2 and TRBJ2-5; absent DNA, TCRdb's TRBD2 call cannot be checked. The CDR3 length is 17 residues. CDR1 and CDR2 from the germline V gene are SGHTA and FQGNSA. The CDR3 here is CASSLGGLAASWETQYF.

This chain joins TRBV30 and TRBJ1-1. CDR3 length equals 12 residues. Germline CDR1 GTSNPN, CDR2 SVGIG (reference sequence). The CDR3 spells CAGHWVGGEAFF.

V and J are TRBV11-2 and TRBJ2-1; TCRdb gives TRBD1 as the D gene, but with no DNA this cannot be confirmed. This CDR3 comprises 18 residues. Germline V CDR1 and CDR2: SGHAT, FQNNGV. CDR3 region: CASSLGAGTQPAFNEQFF.

The chain couples TRBV30 to TRBJ2-5. The CDR3 runs to 13 residues. From germline, CDR1 is GTSNPN and CDR2 SVGIG (reference sequence). This chain's CDR3 is CAWSPQPQETQYF.

The V gene is TRBV27, the J gene TRBJ1-1; TCRdb returns TRBD1, unconfirmable since there is no DNA. The CDR3 covers 16 residues. Germline lookup yields CDR1 MNHEY and CDR2 SMNVEV (reference sequence). This CDR3 is CASSLWGALGGTEAFF.

The rearrangement uses TRBV5-1 and TRBJ1-2; no DNA is available, so the TRBD1 call from TCRdb remains unchecked. The germline gives CDR1 SGHRS, CDR2 YFSETQ. CDR3 length: 15 residues. Here the CDR3 reads CASSLGQVEIGGYTF.

The genes are TRBV5-1 and TRBJ2-7; the TRBD2 assignment by TCRdb is unverifiable without DNA. CDR1 and CDR2 (germline): SGHRS, YFSETQ. The CDR3 runs to 14 residues. The chain's CDR3 is CASSIAGGVHEQYF.

This chain joins TRBV11-2 and TRBJ1-1. The germline CDR1 and CDR2 sequences are SGHAT and FQNNGV. The CDR3 is made up of 13 amino acids. CDR3: CASSQDAGTEAFF.

The CDR3 loop is CASSSEFNYGYTF. The rearrangement uses TRBV12-3 or TRBV12-4 and TRBJ1-2. The CDR3 loop spans 13 amino acids.

The chain is built from TRBV5-1 and TRBJ1-1; lacking DNA, the TRBD1 call made by TCRdb goes unchecked. Germline V CDR1 and CDR2: SGHRS, YFSETQ. The CDR3 loop spans 14 amino acids. The CDR3 loop reads CASSAGPANTEAFF.

This rearrangement joins TRBV5-1 to TRBJ2-1; TCRdb reports TRBD1, a call that lacks DNA to check it against. Looked up from germline, CDR1 is SGHRS and CDR2 is YFSETQ. The CDR3 extends over 15 amino acids. This CDR3 is CASTRGQNTNNEQFF.

The chain links TRBV5-6 to TRBJ2-1; TCRdb indicates TRBD2, and absent DNA this call remains unverified. The CDR3 has 17 amino acids. Germline V gene data show CDR1 as SGHDT and CDR2 as YYEEEE. CDR3 sequence: CASSLQAGPGPYNEQFF.

The rearrangement joins TRBV5-6 to TRBJ1-5; with no DNA, the TCRdb D assignment of TRBD1 cannot be verified. The CDR3 is 16 amino acids. Germline lookup yields CDR1 SGHDT and CDR2 YYEEEE. The CDR3 spells CASSLAGYRGNQPQHF.

The chain carries TRBV2 and TRBJ1-5; the TCRdb D gene call, TRBD1, has no DNA to confirm it. This CDR3 comprises 15 residues. The germline gives CDR1 SNHLY, CDR2 FYNNEI. CDR3 residues: CASGGTVAGNQPQHF. The complete variable domain, with remaining parts taken from reference TRBV2 and TRBJ1-5, reads EPEVTQTPSHQVTQMGQEVILRCVPISNHLYFYWYRQILGQKVEFLVSFYNNEISEKSEIFDDQFSVERPDGSNFTLKIRSTKLEDSAMYFCASGGTVAGNQPQHFGDGTRLSIL.

The chain carries TRBV14 and TRBJ2-3; TCRdb lists TRBD2, though no DNA is available to test this call. Germline V gene data show CDR1 as SGHDN and CDR2 as FVKESK. This CDR3 region has 15 residues. Here the CDR3 reads CASSLLLTPTDTQYF.

The V gene is TRBV4-2, the J gene TRBJ1-1. CDR3 size: 12 residues. Germline V CDR1 and CDR2: LGHNA, YNFKEQ. CDR3 amino acids: CASSQDRAQAFF.

The V gene is TRBV20-1, the J gene TRBJ2-3; TCRdb calls TRBD2, which cannot be checked without DNA. This CDR3 contains 15 residues. CDR1 and CDR2 from the germline V gene are DFQATT and SNEGSKA (reference sequence). Here the CDR3 reads CSARASGGATDTQYF.